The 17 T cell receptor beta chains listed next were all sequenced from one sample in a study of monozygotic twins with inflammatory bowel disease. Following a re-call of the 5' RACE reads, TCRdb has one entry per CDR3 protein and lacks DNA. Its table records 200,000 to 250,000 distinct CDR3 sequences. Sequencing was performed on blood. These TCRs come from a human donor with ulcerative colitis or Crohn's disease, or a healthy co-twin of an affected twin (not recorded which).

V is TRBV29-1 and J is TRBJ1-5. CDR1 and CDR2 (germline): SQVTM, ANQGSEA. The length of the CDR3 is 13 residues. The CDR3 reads CSAAGGYNQPQHF.

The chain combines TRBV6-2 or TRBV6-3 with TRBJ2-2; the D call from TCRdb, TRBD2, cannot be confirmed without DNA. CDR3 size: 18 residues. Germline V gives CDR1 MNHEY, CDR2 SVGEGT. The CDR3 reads CASSSNNLAGGQAGELFF.

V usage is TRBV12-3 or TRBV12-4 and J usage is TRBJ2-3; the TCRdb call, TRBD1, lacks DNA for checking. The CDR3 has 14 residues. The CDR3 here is CASSLGGGADTQYF.

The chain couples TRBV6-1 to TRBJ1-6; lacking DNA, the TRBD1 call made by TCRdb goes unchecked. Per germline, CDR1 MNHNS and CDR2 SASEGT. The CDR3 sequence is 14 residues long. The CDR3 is CASSPGIYNSPLHF.

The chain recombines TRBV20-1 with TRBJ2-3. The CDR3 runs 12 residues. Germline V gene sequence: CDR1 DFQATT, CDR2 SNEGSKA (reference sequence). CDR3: CSARPDSDTQYF.

This CDR3 is CASSLRTSDTGELFF. The chain is built from TRBV5-1 and TRBJ2-2; TCRdb returns TRBD2, unconfirmable since there is no DNA. Per germline, CDR1 SGHRS and CDR2 YFSETQ. This CDR3 is 15 amino acids long. The full variable domain, completed using reference TRBV5-1 and TRBJ2-2, is KAGVTQTPRYLIKTRGQQVTLSCSPISGHRSVSWYQQTPGQGLQFLFEYFSETQRNKGNFPGRFSGRQFSNSRSEMNVSTLELGDSALYLCASSLRTSDTGELFFGEGSRLTVL.

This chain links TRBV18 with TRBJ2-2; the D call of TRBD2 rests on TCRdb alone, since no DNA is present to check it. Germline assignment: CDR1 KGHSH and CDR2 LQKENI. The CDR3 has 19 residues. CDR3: CASSPRGLAGLANTGELFF. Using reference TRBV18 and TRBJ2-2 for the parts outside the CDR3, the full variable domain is NAGVMQNPRHLVRRRGQEARLRCSPMKGHSHVYWYRQLPEEGLKFMVYLQKENIIDESGMPKERFSAEFPKEGPSILRIQQVVRGDSAAYFCASSPRGLAGLANTGELFFGEGSRLTVL.

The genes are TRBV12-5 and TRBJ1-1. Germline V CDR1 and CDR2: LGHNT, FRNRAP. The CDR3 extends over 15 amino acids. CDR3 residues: CASGFGDSANTEAFF.

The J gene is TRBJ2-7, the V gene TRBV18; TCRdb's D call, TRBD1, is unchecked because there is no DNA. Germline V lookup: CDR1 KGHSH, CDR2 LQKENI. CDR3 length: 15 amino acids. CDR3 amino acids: CASSPSAGLGYEQYF. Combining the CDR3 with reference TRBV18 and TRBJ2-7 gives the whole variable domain NAGVMQNPRHLVRRRGQEARLRCSPMKGHSHVYWYRQLPEEGLKFMVYLQKENIIDESGMPKERFSAEFPKEGPSILRIQQVVRGDSAAYFCASSPSAGLGYEQYFGPGTRLTVT.

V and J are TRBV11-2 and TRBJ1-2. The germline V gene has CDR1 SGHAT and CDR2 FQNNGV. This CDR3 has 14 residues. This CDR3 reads CASSLGEANYGYTF.

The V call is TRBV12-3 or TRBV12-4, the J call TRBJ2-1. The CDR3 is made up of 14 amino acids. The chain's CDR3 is CASSPRISYNEQFF.

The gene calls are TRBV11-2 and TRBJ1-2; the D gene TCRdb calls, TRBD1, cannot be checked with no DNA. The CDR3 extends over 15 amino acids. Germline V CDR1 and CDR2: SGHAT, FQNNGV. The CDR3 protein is CASSLVGAGTYGYTF.

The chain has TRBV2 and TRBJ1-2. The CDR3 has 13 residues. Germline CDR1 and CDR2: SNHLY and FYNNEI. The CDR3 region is CASSDAENYGYTF.

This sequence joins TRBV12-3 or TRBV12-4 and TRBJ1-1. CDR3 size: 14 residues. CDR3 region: CTSSFGGANTEAFF.

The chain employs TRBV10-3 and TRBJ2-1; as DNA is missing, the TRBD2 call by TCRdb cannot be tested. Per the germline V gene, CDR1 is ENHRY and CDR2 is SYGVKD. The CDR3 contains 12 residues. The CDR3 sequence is CAISPGGTEQFF.

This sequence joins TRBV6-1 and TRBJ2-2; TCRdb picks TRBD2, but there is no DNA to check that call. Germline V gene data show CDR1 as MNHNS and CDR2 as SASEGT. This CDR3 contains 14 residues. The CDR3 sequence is CASTSGGNTGELFF.

CDR3 region: CASSQRHDEAFF. J is TRBJ1-1 and V is TRBV18. CDR3 length equals 12 residues. CDR1 KGHSH and CDR2 LQKENI come from the germline V gene.